This T cell receptor beta chain is drawn from a study of OX40 agonist ivuxolimab in advanced cancers. Whole-study context: Patients treated during dose escalation were battling hepatocellular carcinoma, melanoma, renal cell or head and neck cancer. Partial responses were recorded for three patients, including one with hepatocellular carcinoma and two with cutaneous melanoma.

Enrollment shut out patients with autoimmune disease history or systemic immunosuppression. Blood was sampled at baseline, cycle 4 day 1, and cycle 7 day 1. Data came from immunoSEQ multiplex PCR; TCRdb stores just in-frame clones and leaves some out. The sample has about 46,000 clones; approximately 91% are singletons. Germline loops: CDR1 GTSNPN, CDR2 SVGIG (reference sequence). The CDR3 sequence is 12 residues long. The V gene end was trimmed by 4 bases and the J gene end by 9 bases; junction bases not matched to a gene: 6. The chain has TRBV30 and TRBJ2-1; 7 positions match TRBD1. This specimen consisted of CD4+ or CD8+ T cells sorted from blood, obtained in a trial of the OX40 agonist ivuxolimab. This receptor was taken from an adult with an advanced solid tumor such as melanoma, head and neck, liver or kidney cancer. CDR3 sequence reads: CAWTRQGLEQFF. In DNA form, the CDR3 reads TGTGCCTGGACCCGACAGGGTCTTGAGCAGTTCTTC. The full variable domain, in which reference TRBV30 and TRBJ2-1 provide the parts outside the CDR3, is SQTIHQWPATLVQPVGSPLSLECTVEGTSNPNLYWYRQAAGRGLQLLFYSVGIGQISSEVPQNLSASRPQDRQFILSSKKLLLSDSGFYLCAWTRQGLEQFFGPGTRLTVL.